The 24 T cell receptor beta chains presented below share a single source sample, sequenced in a study of control samples from healthy donors and cancer patients. Profiled with immunoSEQ multiplex PCR; TCRdb holds only in-frame clones, not every one. The profile shows under 200,000 clones, roughly nine tenths of them singletons. Input material: blood. All receptors derive from a woman in her twenties or thirties in good health.

The V call is TRBV27, the J call TRBJ1-2; D gene unclear. V lost 5 bases and J lost 0, with 16 bases in between. This CDR3 is built from 16 residues. Germline lookup yields CDR1 MNHEY and CDR2 SMNVEV (reference sequence). The CDR3 protein is CASSPSGAAANYGYTF. The CDR3 bases are TGTGCCAGCAGTCCATCCGGAGCGGCAGCTAACTATGGCTACACCTTC.

The CDR3 bases are TGTGCCAGCAAGAACAAAAGACAGGGGTACAATCAGCCCCAGCATTTT. It translates to CASKNKRQGYNQPQHF. The J gene is TRBJ1-5, the V gene TRBV6-6, with 8 bases that match TRBD1. J lost 3 bases, V lost 7 bases, and 11 bases had no gene match. The germline V gene encodes CDR1 MNHNY and CDR2 SVGAGI (reference sequence). The CDR3 is 16 amino acids.

This sequence joins TRBV4-1 and TRBJ2-7, with D possibly matching TRBD2 (6 bases). Germline CDR1 is MGHRA and CDR2 is YSYEKL. The CDR3 loop spans 15 amino acids. V was trimmed by 0 bases and J by 0 bases, leaving 9 bases between them. CDR3 sequence reads: CASSQDRGSSYEQYF. DNA of the CDR3: TGCGCCAGCAGCCAAGATCGGGGGAGCTCCTACGAGCAGTACTTC.

The rearrangement uses TRBV7-8 and TRBJ2-7; TRBD2 matches at 10 bases. This CDR3 has 14 amino acids. Germline-derived CDR1 and CDR2 are SGHVS and FQNEAQ. The trim removed 8 bases at V and 6 bases at J, leaving 10 bases unmatched. DNA for the CDR3: TGTGCCAGCCGCCAGGGACTAGCGCCCTCCGAGCAGTACTTC. It specifies CASRQGLAPSEQYF.

The rearrangement links TRBV3-1 (or the pseudogene TRBV3-2) to TRBJ2-2, with D uncertain. Between the trimmed V and J ends, which lost 1 base and 7 bases, there was a span of 7 bases. The CDR3 is made up of 13 amino acids. Looked up from germline, CDR1 is LGHDT and CDR2 is YNNKEL (reference sequence). In nucleotides, the CDR3 is TGTGCCAGCAGCCAAGCTTTACACGGGGAGCTGTTTTTT. Its protein is CASSQALHGELFF.

V usage is TRBV7-2 and J usage is TRBJ1-4, with a tentative D call TRBD1 (5 bases). Between the trimmed V and J ends, which lost 1 base and 7 bases, there was a span of 10 bases. Germline V gene data show CDR1 as SGHTA and CDR2 as FQGNSA. This CDR3 spans 14 amino acids. The CDR3 DNA sequence: TGTGCCAGCAGCTTAGGGGGGTATAGTGAAAAACTGTTTTTT. The encoded protein is CASSLGGYSEKLFF.

The sample holds one count of this clone. The chain joins TRBV30 to TRBJ1-5; D is unresolved. CDR3 length: 15 residues. The V gene lost 0 bases and the J gene lost 0 bases, with 9 bases spanning the gap. Germline assignment: CDR1 GTSNPN and CDR2 SVGIG (reference sequence). The CDR3 spells CAWSVGIGSNQPQHF. For the CDR3, the DNA is TGTGCCTGGAGTGTCGGTATTGGTAGCAATCAGCCCCAGCATTTT.

The V gene is TRBV7-9, the J gene TRBJ1-1; a possible D gene is TRBD1 (5 bases). With 2 bases removed from V and 1 base from J, the gap between germline ends came to 14 bases. Germline values: CDR1 SEHNR, CDR2 FQNEAQ (reference sequence). CDR3 length equals 16 residues. Here the CDR3 reads CASSLFMGPGNTEAFF. CDR3 DNA: TGTGCCAGCAGCTTATTCATGGGGCCCGGGAACACTGAAGCTTTCTTT.

The V call is TRBV6-2 or TRBV6-3, the J call TRBJ2-7; 9 bases are a match to TRBD1. The CDR3 spans 14 residues. V lost 5 bases to trimming and J lost 4 bases; unmatched junction nucleotides: 6. The germline V gene has CDR1 MNHEY and CDR2 SVGEGT. The CDR3: CASSPGQGLYEQYF. The CDR3 nucleotides are TGTGCCAGCAGTCCGGGACAGGGTCTTTACGAGCAGTACTTC.

This chain uses TRBV6-4 with TRBJ1-1; D possibly corresponds to TRBD1 (6 bases). CDR3 length equals 13 residues. CDR1 is MRHNA, CDR2 SNTAGT, per germline. V was cut by 3 bases and J by 3 bases, with 8 bases left in between. CDR3 sequence: CASSEGGHTEAFF. In DNA form, the CDR3 reads TGTGCCAGCAGTGAAGGGGGACACACTGAAGCTTTCTTT.

This clone came up a few times. The chain is built from TRBV6-5 and TRBJ2-7, with D tentatively TRBD1 (5 bases). V gave up 3 bases and J gave up 5 bases, with 17 bases separating them. The CDR3 runs 15 residues. Germline CDR1 is MNHEY and CDR2 is SVGAGI. CDR3 region: CASSYSWQGGNEQYF. As DNA, the CDR3 is TGTGCCAGCAGTTATTCATGGCAGGGCGGAAACGAGCAGTACTTC.

This chain's CDR3 is CASSLGRGQTNYGYTF. DNA for the CDR3: TGTGCCAGCAGCTTAGGCCGTGGACAGACAAACTATGGCTACACCTTC. V gene TRBV13 combines with J gene TRBJ1-2, with a weak D call TRBD1 (6 bases). CDR3 length equals 16 residues. The V and J ends lost 0 bases and 2 bases respectively, with 13 bases between them. The germline V gene encodes CDR1 PRHDT and CDR2 FYEKMQ (reference sequence).

The gene calls are TRBV28 and TRBJ1-1; D gene unclear. CDR1 MDHEN and CDR2 SYDVKM come from the germline V gene. This CDR3 region has 14 residues. The ends were cut back, 1 base at V and 6 bases at J, with 12 bases in the middle. CDR3 coding DNA: TGTGCCAGCAGTTTATCGGGCGTTTACGCTGAAGCTTTCTTT. It is translated as CASSLSGVYAEAFF.

This chain uses TRBV5-4 with TRBJ2-1; 11 nucleotides line up with TRBD2. The CDR3 length is 14 residues. Trimming took 3 bases from V and 6 from J; bases not matched to a gene: 2. CDR1 is SGHNT and CDR2 is YYREEE in the germline V gene (reference sequence). The CDR3 DNA sequence: TGTGCCAGCAGCTCCGGGACTAGCGGCAATGAGCAGTTCTTC. Translation gives CASSSGTSGNEQFF.

This clone was observed once. V usage is TRBV11-2 and J usage is TRBJ2-2; 8 nucleotides line up with TRBD1. The germline gives CDR1 SGHAT, CDR2 FQNNGV. V was pared by 4 bases and J by 7 bases, with 8 bases of the junction left unmatched. The CDR3 sequence is 15 residues long. CDR3 residues: CASSSLRGLDGELFF. CDR3 in DNA: TGTGCCAGCAGCTCCCTCAGGGGGCTAGACGGGGAGCTGTTTTTT.

In nucleotides, the CDR3 is TGTGCCACCAGCGGATCCGGGTGGGACACCGGGGAGCTGTTTTTT. It yields the protein CATSGSGWDTGELFF. The rearrangement joins TRBV15 to TRBJ2-2; the D is unclear. The CDR3 is made up of 15 amino acids. V lost 5 bases to trimming and J lost 3 bases, with 13 bases between them. Per germline, CDR1 LNHNV and CDR2 YYDKDF (reference sequence).

This clone was picked up a small number of times. The rearrangement uses TRBV7-9 and TRBJ1-2; D is unclear. This CDR3 region has 12 residues. Germline V gives CDR1 SEHNR, CDR2 FQNEAQ (reference sequence). V gave up 1 base and J gave up 8 bases, with 8 bases separating them. This CDR3 is CASSLVSGGYTF. In DNA, the CDR3 is TGTGCCAGCAGCTTAGTCTCGGGAGGCTACACCTTC.

V and J are TRBV18 and TRBJ2-5; the D gene is possibly TRBD2 (6 bases). The CDR3 is made up of 12 amino acids. Trimming took 2 bases from V and 10 from J, leaving 11 bases between them. Per the germline V gene, CDR1 is KGHSH and CDR2 is LQKENI. CDR3 residues: CASSPERGGQYF. The DNA of the CDR3 is TGTGCCAGCTCACCAGAGAGGGGAGGCCAGTACTTC.

The chain carries TRBV28 and TRBJ1-4; D remains ambiguous. Between the trimmed V and J ends, which lost 1 base and 6 bases, there was a span of 9 bases. This CDR3 has 14 residues. Per germline, CDR1 MDHEN and CDR2 SYDVKM. The CDR3 region has the DNA TGTGCCAGCAGTTTATTCCCCGGAGATGAAAAACTGTTTTTT. Translated: CASSLFPGDEKLFF. Variable domain in full (rest from reference TRBV28 and TRBJ1-4): DVKVTQSSRYLVKRTGEKVFLECVQDMDHENMFWYRQDPGLGLRLIYFSYDVKMKEKGDIPEGYSVSREKKERFSLILESASTNQTSMYLCASSLFPGDEKLFFGSGTQLSVL.

This clone was found once. This chain links TRBV29-1 with TRBJ2-7; TRBD1 matches 8 bases. The V gene's germline CDR1 is SQVTM and CDR2 ANQGSEA. The CDR3 contains 14 residues. V dropped 7 bases and J dropped 0; count of bases not matched to a gene: 8. Here the CDR3 reads CSAVGTGPSYEQYF. In nucleotides, the CDR3 is TGCAGCGCCGTAGGGACAGGACCCTCCTACGAGCAGTACTTC.

The rearrangement links TRBV11-1 to TRBJ1-4; the D is unclear. The CDR3 length is 14 residues. Germline lookup yields CDR1 SGHAT and CDR2 FQDESV (reference sequence). V was pared by 1 base and J by 0 bases, with 3 bases between. The CDR3 DNA sequence: TGTGCCAGCAGCTTAGAACCAACTAATGAAAAACTGTTTTTT. Amino acids: CASSLEPTNEKLFF.

The chain has TRBV24-1 and TRBJ1-1; TRBD1 is a possible D gene (5 bases). In germline, CDR1 is KGHDR, CDR2 SFDVKD. V dropped 3 bases and J dropped 4 bases, with 14 bases sitting between them. The CDR3 is 15 amino acids. CDR3 sequence (DNA): TGTGCCACCAGTGATCCGTCCCAGGGAGCCACTGAAGCTTTCTTT. This sequence encodes CATSDPSQGATEAFF.

This chain links TRBV19 with TRBJ2-2; D gene unclear. The V gene's germline CDR1 is LNHDA and CDR2 SQIVND (reference sequence). Trimming stripped 6 bases from V and 7 bases from J, with 12 bases between. This CDR3 comprises 13 residues. The CDR3 region has the DNA TGTGCCAGTAGCCACCGTGGTAGCGGGGAGCTGTTTTTT. It codes for CASSHRGSGELFF.

This clone was counted a few times. The same CDR3 is also encoded by other DNA sequences in this sample. This chain links TRBV7-9 with TRBJ1-5; no clear D. CDR1 and CDR2 from the germline V gene are SEHNR and FQNEAQ (reference sequence). Trimming took off 1 base at V and 7 bases at J, with 5 bases between the two ends. There are 12 residues in the CDR3. The CDR3 coding sequence is TGTGCCAGCAGCTTAGGCGGACAGCCCCAGCATTTT. This sequence encodes CASSLGGQPQHF.